Following are 15 T cell receptor beta chains from one sample sequenced in a study of T cell responses to AZD1222 COVID-19 vaccine. Measured with immunoSEQ multiplex PCR; TCRdb has only the in-frame clones, and not every one. The sample carries around 100,000 clones, approximately 81% recorded once. The sample here was peripheral blood, taken on day 0 of AZD1222 vaccination. These receptors originate from an adult in good health.

This chain uses TRBV10-3 with TRBJ1-2, with D maybe TRBD1 (6 bases). Germline-derived CDR1 and CDR2 are ENHRY and SYGVKD. The V end lost 6 bases, the J end lost 8 bases, and 22 bases lay between the germline ends. This CDR3 contains 15 residues. The CDR3 loop is CAISGDIAKRVGYTF. As DNA, the CDR3 is TGTGCCATCAGCGGGGACATCGCCAAGAGGGTAGGCTACACCTTC.

This chain connects TRBV9 to TRBJ2-1; D perhaps matches TRBD2 (5 bases). The CDR3 consists of 15 residues. Germline loops: CDR1 SGDLS, CDR2 YYNGEE. V was pared by 0 bases and J by 15 bases, with 22 bases between. CDR3 nucleotides: TGTGCCAGCAGCGTAGAATTTGAGGGCACCCCAAGGCCGTTCTTC. Its translation: CASSVEFEGTPRPFF.

The chain has TRBV14 and TRBJ1-1; 7 bases map to TRBD1. Germline trimming cut 4 bases from V and 5 bases from J; bases unmatched to any gene: 4. The CDR3 runs 13 residues. Germline CDR1 and CDR2: SGHDN and FVKESK. CDR3 in DNA: TGTGCCAGCAGCCTCCGACAGGGAACTGAAGCTTTCTTT. Its translation: CASSLRQGTEAFF.

Note on this clone: This same CDR3 is encoded by further DNA sequences in the sample. The rearrangement joins TRBV12-3 or TRBV12-4 to TRBJ2-3; D is ambiguous. There are 11 residues in the CDR3. V lost 6 bases, J lost 3 bases, and 4 bases lay in between. CDR3 sequence reads: CASSQTDTQYF. Here the CDR3 DNA reads TGTGCCAGCAGCCAGACAGATACGCAGTATTTT.

This rearrangement joins TRBV27 to TRBJ2-1, with D possibly called TRBD1 or TRBD2 (5 bases each). This CDR3 contains 16 residues. Germline values: CDR1 MNHEY, CDR2 SMNVEV (reference sequence). Trimming pared 5 bases from V and 8 bases from J, leaving 22 bases between. The CDR3 DNA follows: TGTGCCAGCAGTCCACTCGTGGACCTAGGGACGGATGAGCAGTTCTTC. Residues: CASSPLVDLGTDEQFF.

The chain couples TRBV5-1 to TRBJ1-1; D remains ambiguous. Trimming took off 3 bases at V and 10 bases at J, with 19 bases between the two ends. CDR1 and CDR2 from the germline V gene are SGHRS and YFSETQ. The CDR3 length is 14 residues. CDR3 DNA: TGCGCCAGCAGCTGGGGTGCGTCTGCCCGGGGAGCTTTCTTT. Its protein is CASSWGASARGAFF.

The chain uses TRBV11-1 and TRBJ2-6; tentatively, D is TRBD1 (5 bases). V lost 5 bases and J lost 0, with 8 bases in between. The germline V gene encodes CDR1 SGHAT and CDR2 FQDESV (reference sequence). The CDR3 is 15 residues long. The CDR3, as DNA: TGTGCCAGCAGCATGACAGTCTCTGGGGCCAACGTCCTGACTTTC. The encoded protein is CASSMTVSGANVLTF.

The J gene is TRBJ2-1, the V gene TRBV12-3 or TRBV12-4; D possibly corresponds to TRBD2 (5 bases). The V and J ends lost 6 bases and 3 bases respectively, with 9 bases between them. The CDR3 runs to 13 residues. The CDR3 sequence: CASSSGSYNEQFF. The DNA of the CDR3 is TGTGCCAGCAGCTCGGGGAGCTACAATGAGCAGTTCTTC.

The V and J genes are TRBV20-1 and TRBJ1-4, with D hard to call. Germline lookup yields CDR1 DFQATT and CDR2 SNEGSKA (reference sequence). The CDR3 has 16 residues. Trimming pared 3 bases from V and 8 bases from J, leaving 22 bases between. The CDR3 is CSASPLEGVSREKLFF. The CDR3 DNA reads TGCAGTGCTAGTCCTCTTGAAGGAGTTAGCCGGGAAAAACTGTTTTTT.

The table lists this clone with a count of one. V gene TRBV7-8 combines with J gene TRBJ1-4, with D possibly matching TRBD1 (5 bases). The CDR3 has 15 residues. V gave up 3 bases and J gave up 5 bases, with 13 bases separating them. Looked up from germline, CDR1 is SGHVS and CDR2 is FQNEAQ. This chain's CDR3 is CASSLGELGNEKLFF. The CDR3 DNA is TGTGCCAGCAGCTTGGGGGAGCTGGGAAATGAAAAACTGTTTTTT.

In its sample, this clone was seen once. The rearrangement links TRBV6-5 to TRBJ2-1; 7 nucleotides align to TRBD2. The V segment lost 0 bases and the J segment 13 bases; nucleotides outside the gene matches: 9. In germline, CDR1 is MNHEY, CDR2 SVGAGI. The CDR3 is 14 residues long. The CDR3 here is CASSYSHAGDRQFF. The CDR3 nucleotides are TGTGCCAGCAGTTACTCCCATGCGGGGGACCGACAGTTCTTC.

The rearrangement links TRBV12-3 or TRBV12-4 to TRBJ1-1; D gene uncertain. V shed 5 bases and J shed 10 bases, with 17 bases lying between them. The length of the CDR3 is 13 residues. The CDR3 sequence is CASSPGPTVGAFF. The DNA of the CDR3 is TGTGCCAGCAGTCCAGGACCCACCGTCGGAGCTTTCTTT.

The rearrangement links TRBV19 to TRBJ1-5; TRBD1 is a possible D gene (6 bases). V lost 2 bases, J lost 5 bases, and 13 bases lay in between. In germline, CDR1 is LNHDA, CDR2 SQIVND (reference sequence). The CDR3 has 15 amino acids. The CDR3 reads CASSIQQGSHQPQHF. Here the CDR3 DNA reads TGTGCCAGTAGTATACAACAGGGTTCGCATCAGCCCCAGCATTTT.

This rearrangement joins TRBV29-1 to TRBJ2-7, with 10 positions matching TRBD1. The CDR3 totals 13 residues. With 7 bases clipped from V and 3 bases from J, the junction kept 6 bases outside the gene matches. CDR1 and CDR2 (germline): SQVTM, ANQGSEA. CDR3 sequence reads: CSAGWTGGYEQYF. The CDR3 DNA reads TGCAGCGCTGGATGGACAGGGGGCTACGAGCAGTACTTC.

The rearrangement uses TRBV6-2 or TRBV6-3 and TRBJ2-6; D tentatively reads TRBD1 or TRBD2 (5 bases each). Germline V gene sequence: CDR1 MNHEY, CDR2 SVGEGT. V lost 2 bases and J lost 2, with 7 bases in between. CDR3 length equals 15 residues. This CDR3 is CASSYGGAGANVLTF. The DNA of the CDR3 is TGTGCCAGCAGTTACGGGGGAGCTGGGGCCAACGTCCTGACTTTC.